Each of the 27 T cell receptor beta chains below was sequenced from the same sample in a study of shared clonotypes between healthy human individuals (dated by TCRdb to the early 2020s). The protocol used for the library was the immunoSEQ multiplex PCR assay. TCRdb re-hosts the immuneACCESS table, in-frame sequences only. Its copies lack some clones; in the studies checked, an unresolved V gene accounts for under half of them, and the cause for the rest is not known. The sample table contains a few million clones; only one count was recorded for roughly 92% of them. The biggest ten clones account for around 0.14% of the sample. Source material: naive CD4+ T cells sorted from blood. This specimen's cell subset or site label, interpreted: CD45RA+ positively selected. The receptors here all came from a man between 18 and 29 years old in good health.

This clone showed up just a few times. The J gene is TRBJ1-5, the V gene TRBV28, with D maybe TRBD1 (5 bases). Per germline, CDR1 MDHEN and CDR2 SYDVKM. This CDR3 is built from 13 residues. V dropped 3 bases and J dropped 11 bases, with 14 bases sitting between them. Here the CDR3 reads CASSLGGRQSQHF. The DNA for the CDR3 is TGTGCCAGCAGTTTGGGGGGTCGTCAATCCCAGCATTTT. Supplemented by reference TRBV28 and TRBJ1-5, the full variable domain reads DVKVTQSSRYLVKRTGEKVFLECVQDMDHENMFWYRQDPGLGLRLIYFSYDVKMKEKGDIPEGYSVSREKKERFSLILESASTNQTSMYLCASSLGGRQSQHFGDGTRLSIL.

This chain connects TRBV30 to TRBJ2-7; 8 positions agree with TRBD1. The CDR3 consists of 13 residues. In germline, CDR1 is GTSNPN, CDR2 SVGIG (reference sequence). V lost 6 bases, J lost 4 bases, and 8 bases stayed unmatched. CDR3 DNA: TGTGCCTGTACGGGACAGGTCTTTTACGAGCAGTACTTC. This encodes CACTGQVFYEQYF.

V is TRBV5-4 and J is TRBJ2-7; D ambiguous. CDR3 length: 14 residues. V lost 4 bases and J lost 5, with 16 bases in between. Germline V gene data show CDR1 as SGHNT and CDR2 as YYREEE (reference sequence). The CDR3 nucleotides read TGTGCCAGCAGCGTACAATTGCCTCCTAACGAGCAGTACTTC. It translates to CASSVQLPPNEQYF. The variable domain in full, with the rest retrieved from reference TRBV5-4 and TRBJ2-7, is ETGVTQSPTHLIKTRGQQVTLRCSSQSGHNTVSWYQQALGQGPQFIFQYYREEENGRGNFPPRFSGLQFPNYSSELNVNALELDDSALYLCASSVQLPPNEQYFGPGTRLTVT.

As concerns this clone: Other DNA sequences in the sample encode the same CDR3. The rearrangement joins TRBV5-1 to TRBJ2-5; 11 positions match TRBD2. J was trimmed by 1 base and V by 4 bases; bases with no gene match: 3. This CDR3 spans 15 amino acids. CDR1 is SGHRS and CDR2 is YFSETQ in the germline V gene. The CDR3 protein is CASSHGTSGQETQYF. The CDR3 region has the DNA TGCGCCAGCAGCCACGGGACTAGCGGCCAAGAGACCCAGTACTTC.

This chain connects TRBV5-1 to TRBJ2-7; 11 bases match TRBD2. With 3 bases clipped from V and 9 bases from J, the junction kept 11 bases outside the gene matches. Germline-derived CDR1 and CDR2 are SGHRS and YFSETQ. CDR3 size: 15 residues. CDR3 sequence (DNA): TGCGCCAGCAGCTCGAGGACTAGCGGGCAAACGACGCAGTACTTC. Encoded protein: CASSSRTSGQTTQYF.

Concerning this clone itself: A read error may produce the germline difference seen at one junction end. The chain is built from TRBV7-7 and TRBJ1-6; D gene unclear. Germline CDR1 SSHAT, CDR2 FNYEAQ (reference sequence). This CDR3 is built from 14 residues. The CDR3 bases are TGTGCTAGCAGCTTAGGAGAGTTCTGTTCACCCCTCCACTTT. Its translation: CASSLGEFCSPLHF.

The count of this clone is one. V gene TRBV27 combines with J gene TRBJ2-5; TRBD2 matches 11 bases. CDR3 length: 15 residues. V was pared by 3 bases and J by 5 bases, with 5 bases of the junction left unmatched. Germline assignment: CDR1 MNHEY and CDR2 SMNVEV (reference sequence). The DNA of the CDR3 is TGTGCCAGCAGTTTTGGGACTAGCGGCCAGGAGACCCAGTACTTC. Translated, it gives CASSFGTSGQETQYF.

The CDR3 here is CASSVAGPGQGEAFF. The CDR3, as DNA: TGTGCCAGCAGCGTAGCGGGTCCGGGACAGGGTGAAGCTTTCTTT. This sequence joins TRBV9 and TRBJ1-1; 9 bases are a match to TRBD1. The V and J ends lost 0 bases and 7 bases, in that order; junction bases with no gene match: 7. In germline, CDR1 is SGDLS, CDR2 YYNGEE. CDR3 size: 15 residues.

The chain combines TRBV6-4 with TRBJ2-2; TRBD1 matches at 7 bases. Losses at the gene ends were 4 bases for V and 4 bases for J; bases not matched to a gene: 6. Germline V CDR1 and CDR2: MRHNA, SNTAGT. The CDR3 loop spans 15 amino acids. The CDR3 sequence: CASSGSTGFTGELFF. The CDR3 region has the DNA TGTGCCAGCAGTGGATCGACAGGGTTCACCGGGGAGCTGTTTTTT.

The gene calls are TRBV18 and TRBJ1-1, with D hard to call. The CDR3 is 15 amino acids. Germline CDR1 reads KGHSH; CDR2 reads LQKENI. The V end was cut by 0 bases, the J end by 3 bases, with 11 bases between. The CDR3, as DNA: TGTGCCAGCTCACCACCATCCGGGCGTCACACTGAAGCTTTCTTT. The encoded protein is CASSPPSGRHTEAFF.

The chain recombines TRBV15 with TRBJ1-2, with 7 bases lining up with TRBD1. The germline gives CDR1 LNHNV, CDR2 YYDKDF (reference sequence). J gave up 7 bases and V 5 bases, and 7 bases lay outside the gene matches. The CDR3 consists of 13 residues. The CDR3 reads CATSLRDSSGYTF. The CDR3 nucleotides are TGTGCCACCAGCCTAAGGGACAGCTCTGGCTACACCTTC.

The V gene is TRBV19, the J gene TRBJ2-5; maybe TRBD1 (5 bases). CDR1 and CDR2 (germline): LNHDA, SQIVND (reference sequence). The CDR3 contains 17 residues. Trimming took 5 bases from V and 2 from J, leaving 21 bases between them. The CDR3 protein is CASSPADRQLFQETQYF. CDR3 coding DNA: TGTGCCAGTAGTCCGGCCGATAGACAGTTATTTCAAGAGACCCAGTACTTC.

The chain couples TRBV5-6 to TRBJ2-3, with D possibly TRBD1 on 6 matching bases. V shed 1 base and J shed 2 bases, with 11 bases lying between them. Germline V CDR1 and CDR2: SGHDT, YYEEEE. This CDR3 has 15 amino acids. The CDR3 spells CASSLFGQTTDTQYF. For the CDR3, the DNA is TGTGCCAGCAGCTTGTTCGGACAGACCACAGATACGCAGTATTTT.

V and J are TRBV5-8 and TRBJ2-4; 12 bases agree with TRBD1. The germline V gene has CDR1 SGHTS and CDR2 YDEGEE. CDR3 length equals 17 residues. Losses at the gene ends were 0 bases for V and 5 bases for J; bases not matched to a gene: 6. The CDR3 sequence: CASSLEGTGGVENIQYF. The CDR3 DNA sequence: TGTGCCAGCAGCTTGGAAGGGACAGGGGGCGTCGAAAACATTCAGTACTTC.

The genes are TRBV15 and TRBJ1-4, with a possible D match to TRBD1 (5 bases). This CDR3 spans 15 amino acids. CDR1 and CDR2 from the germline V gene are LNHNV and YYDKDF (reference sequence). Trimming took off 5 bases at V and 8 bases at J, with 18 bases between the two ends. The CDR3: CATSSTPGRSEKLFF. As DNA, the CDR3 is TGTGCCACCAGCTCAACTCCGGGACGGTCCGAAAAACTGTTTTTT.

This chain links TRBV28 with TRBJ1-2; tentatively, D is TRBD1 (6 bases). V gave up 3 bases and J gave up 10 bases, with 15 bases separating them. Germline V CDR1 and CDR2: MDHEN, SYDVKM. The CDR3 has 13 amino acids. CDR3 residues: CASSFRQARIYTF. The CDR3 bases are TGTGCCAGCAGTTTCCGACAGGCTCGTATCTACACCTTC.

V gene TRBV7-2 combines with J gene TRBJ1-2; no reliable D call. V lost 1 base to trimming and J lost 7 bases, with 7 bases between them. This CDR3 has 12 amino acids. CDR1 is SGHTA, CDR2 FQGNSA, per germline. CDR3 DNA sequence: TGTGCCAGCAGCTTAGTCTTGGGTGGCTACACCTTC. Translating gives CASSLVLGGYTF.

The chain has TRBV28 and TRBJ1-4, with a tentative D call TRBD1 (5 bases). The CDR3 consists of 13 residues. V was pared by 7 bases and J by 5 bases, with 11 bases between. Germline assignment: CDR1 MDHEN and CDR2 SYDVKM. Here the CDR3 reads CASMGPMNEKLFF. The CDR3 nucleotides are TGTGCCAGCATGGGGCCCATGAATGAAAAACTGTTTTTT.

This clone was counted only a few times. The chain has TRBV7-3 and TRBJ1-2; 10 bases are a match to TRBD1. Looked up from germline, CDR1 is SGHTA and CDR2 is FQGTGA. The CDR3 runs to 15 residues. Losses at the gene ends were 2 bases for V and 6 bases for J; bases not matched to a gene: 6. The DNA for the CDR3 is TGTGCCAGCAGCTTAGGGGCCGGGACAGGGGATGGCTACACCTTC. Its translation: CASSLGAGTGDGYTF.

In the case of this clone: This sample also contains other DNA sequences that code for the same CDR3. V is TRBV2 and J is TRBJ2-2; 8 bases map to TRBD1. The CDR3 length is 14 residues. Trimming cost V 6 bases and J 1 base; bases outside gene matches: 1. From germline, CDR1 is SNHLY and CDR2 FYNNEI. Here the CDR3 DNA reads TGTGCCAGCAGAGACAGGGGGAACACCGGGGAGCTGTTTTTT. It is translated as CASRDRGNTGELFF.

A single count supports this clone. The CDR3 DNA reads TGTGCCAGCAGTCCGCCGACAGGGGGCAACCAAGAGACCCAGTACTTC. It specifies CASSPPTGGNQETQYF. V gene TRBV28 combines with J gene TRBJ2-5, with 10 bases that match TRBD1. Germline values: CDR1 MDHEN, CDR2 SYDVKM. Trimming at V came to 5 bases and at J to 0 bases, leaving 6 bases not matched to a gene. CDR3 length: 16 residues.

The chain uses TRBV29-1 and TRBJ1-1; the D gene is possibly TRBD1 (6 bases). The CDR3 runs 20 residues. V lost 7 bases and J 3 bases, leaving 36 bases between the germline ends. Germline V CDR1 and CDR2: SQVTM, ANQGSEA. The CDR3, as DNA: TGCAGCGACTACGGAGGGACCCCCAGGGGCAGAAACTTAAGGGACACTGAAGCTTTCTTT. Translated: CSDYGGTPRGRNLRDTEAFF.

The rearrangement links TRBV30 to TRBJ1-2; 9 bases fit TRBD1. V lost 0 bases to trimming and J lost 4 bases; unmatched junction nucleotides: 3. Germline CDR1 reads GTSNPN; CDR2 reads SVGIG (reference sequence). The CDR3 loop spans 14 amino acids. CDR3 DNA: TGTGCCTGGAGTGTGGGGACAGGGTCCTATGGCTACACCTTC. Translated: CAWSVGTGSYGYTF.

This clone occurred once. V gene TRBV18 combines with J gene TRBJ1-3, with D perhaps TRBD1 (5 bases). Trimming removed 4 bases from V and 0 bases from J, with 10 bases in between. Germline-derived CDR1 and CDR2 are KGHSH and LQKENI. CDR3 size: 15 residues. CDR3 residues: CASSQGPLSGNTIYF. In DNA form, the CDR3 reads TGTGCCAGCTCACAGGGGCCCCTCTCTGGAAACACCATATATTTT. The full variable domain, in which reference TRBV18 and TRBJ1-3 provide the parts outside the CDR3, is NAGVMQNPRHLVRRRGQEARLRCSPMKGHSHVYWYRQLPEEGLKFMVYLQKENIIDESGMPKERFSAEFPKEGPSILRIQQVVRGDSAAYFCASSQGPLSGNTIYFGEGSWLTVV.

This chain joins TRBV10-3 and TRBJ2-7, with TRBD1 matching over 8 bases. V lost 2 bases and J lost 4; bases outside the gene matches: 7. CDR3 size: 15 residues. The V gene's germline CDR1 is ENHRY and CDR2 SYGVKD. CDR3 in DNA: TGTGCCATCAGTGAGAGAGTAGGACAGGGATACGAGCAGTACTTC. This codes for CAISERVGQGYEQYF.

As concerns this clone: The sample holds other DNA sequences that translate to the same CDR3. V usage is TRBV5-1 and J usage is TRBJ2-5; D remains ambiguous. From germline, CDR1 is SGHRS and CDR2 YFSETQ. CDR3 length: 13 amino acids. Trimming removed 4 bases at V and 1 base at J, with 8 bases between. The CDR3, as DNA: TGCGCCAGCAGCCCGAGACTCCAAGAGACCCAGTACTTC. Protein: CASSPRLQETQYF.

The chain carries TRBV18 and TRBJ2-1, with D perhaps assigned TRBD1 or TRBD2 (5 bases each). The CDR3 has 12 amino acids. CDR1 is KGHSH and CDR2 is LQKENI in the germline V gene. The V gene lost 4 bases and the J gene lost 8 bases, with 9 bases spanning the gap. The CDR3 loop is CASSHRDDEQFF. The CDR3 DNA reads TGTGCCAGCTCACACCGGGACGATGAGCAGTTCTTC.